Shown below are 26 T cell receptor beta chains from a single sample sequenced in a study of multiple sclerosis patients with progressive multifocal leukoencephalopathy. Time point of the sample: roughly 6 months of natalizumab therapy. Sequenced by immunoSEQ multiplex PCR; TCRdb stores in-frame clones only, minus some. This sample has about 30,000 clones; roughly 89% occur once, and the top ten carry approximately 1.6%. The sequenced sample was PBMCs, obtained from a patient treated with natalizumab. The source is a human donor with multiple sclerosis.

This chain joins TRBV18 and TRBJ1-1, with D perhaps matching TRBD1 (5 bases). The CDR3 runs to 16 residues. Trimming removed 6 bases at V and 2 bases at J, with 19 bases between. From germline, CDR1 is KGHSH and CDR2 LQKENI. The CDR3 coding sequence is TGTGCCAGCTCCGGCCCCGGGACCCTAGAAAACACTGAAGCTTTCTTT. As protein: CASSGPGTLENTEAFF. Full variable domain (remainder filled in from reference TRBV18 and TRBJ1-1): NAGVMQNPRHLVRRRGQEARLRCSPMKGHSHVYWYRQLPEEGLKFMVYLQKENIIDESGMPKERFSAEFPKEGPSILRIQQVVRGDSAAYFCASSGPGTLENTEAFFGQGTRLTVV.

The chain links TRBV7-2 to TRBJ2-1, with 9 positions matching TRBD2. This CDR3 contains 14 residues. The trim removed 2 bases at V and 7 bases at J, leaving 3 bases unmatched. Germline lookup yields CDR1 SGHTA and CDR2 FQGNSA. The CDR3 here is CASSLKGLANEQFF. CDR3 bases: TGTGCCAGCAGCTTAAAGGGACTAGCAAATGAGCAGTTCTTC.

This clone occurred a few times. The rearrangement links TRBV10-3 to TRBJ2-7, with D unresolved. From germline, CDR1 is ENHRY and CDR2 SYGVKD. V lost 4 bases to trimming and J lost 5 bases, with 12 bases between them. This CDR3 spans 13 amino acids. The CDR3 nucleotides are TGTGCCATCAGTGGAGGACCTCGGAACGAGCAGTACTTC. This sequence encodes CAISGGPRNEQYF.

The chain links TRBV7-8 to TRBJ2-1; tentative D call: TRBD2 (5 bases). The CDR3 totals 21 residues. Germline CDR1 SGHVS, CDR2 FQNEAQ. Deletions cut 0 bases from V and 3 bases from J, with 27 bases between. The CDR3 region has the DNA TGTGCCAGCAGCTTAGCGCGTTATGGAGCGGATTTAAGAATGGGCTACAATGAGCAGTTCTTC. This codes for CASSLARYGADLRMGYNEQFF.

The chain joins TRBV27 to TRBJ2-3; D not certain. Per the germline V gene, CDR1 is MNHEY and CDR2 is SMNVEV (reference sequence). Trimming removed 7 bases from V and 6 bases from J, with 11 bases in between. The CDR3 extends over 12 amino acids. This chain's CDR3 is CASTSGSDTQYF. The CDR3, as DNA: TGTGCCAGCACCAGTGGCTCGGATACGCAGTATTTT.

The gene calls are TRBV28 and TRBJ2-4; TRBD1 aligns across 8 bases. Germline V gives CDR1 MDHEN, CDR2 SYDVKM. CDR3 size: 15 residues. V shed 7 bases and J 1 base; nucleotides not matched to a gene: 6. Here the CDR3 DNA reads TGTGCCAGCAACGCTCGGACAGGGGCCAAAAACATTCAGTACTTC. It specifies CASNARTGAKNIQYF.

CDR3 DNA sequence: TGTGCCAGTAGTATTTTAACCGGGAGCTATGGCTACACCTTC. Translating gives CASSILTGSYGYTF. V usage is TRBV19 and J usage is TRBJ1-2; D gene ambiguous. CDR1 and CDR2 (germline): LNHDA, SQIVND (reference sequence). This CDR3 has 14 residues. The germline V and J ends were trimmed by 3 bases and 4 bases, with 12 bases remaining between them.

V is TRBV9 and J is TRBJ2-1, with unresolved D. V lost 0 bases and J 7 bases, leaving 5 bases between the germline ends. Germline values: CDR1 SGDLS, CDR2 YYNGEE. This CDR3 has 12 amino acids. The CDR3 here is CASSVEGNEQFF. In DNA form, the CDR3 reads TGTGCCAGCAGCGTAGAAGGGAATGAGCAGTTCTTC.

V usage is TRBV10-1 and J usage is TRBJ2-7; TRBD2 matches at 11 bases. Trimming at V came to 0 bases and at J to 1 base, leaving 5 bases not matched to a gene. Per germline, CDR1 WNHNN and CDR2 SYGVQD (reference sequence). This CDR3 is built from 17 residues. As DNA, the CDR3 is TGCGCCAGCAGTGAGTCAGGCACTAGCGGGGGATCCTACGAGCAGTACTTC. This sequence encodes CASSESGTSGGSYEQYF.

The chain combines TRBV11-2 with TRBJ1-1; no definite D call. Germline V gives CDR1 SGHAT, CDR2 FQNNGV. V lost 4 bases and J lost 5, with 11 bases in between. The CDR3 consists of 13 residues. CDR3 nucleotide sequence: TGTGCCAGCAGCTACAGCGGGAGGACTGAAGCTTTCTTT. It is translated as CASSYSGRTEAFF.

V and J are TRBV6-5 and TRBJ2-3, with TRBD2 as a possible D gene (5 bases). Germline V lookup: CDR1 MNHEY, CDR2 SVGAGI. This CDR3 contains 15 residues. Trimming took off 6 bases at V and 1 base at J, with 14 bases between the two ends. The CDR3 nucleotides read TGTGCCAGCAGGGCAGACTACGGGGGCACAGATACGCAGTATTTT. This translates into CASRADYGGTDTQYF.

The table lists this clone with a count of one. The chain has TRBV14 and TRBJ2-7; D is unresolved. The J call may be faulty, since TRBJ2-5 better matches the DNA end. Germline CDR1 reads SGHDN; CDR2 reads FVKESK. The CDR3 contains 12 residues. Here the CDR3 DNA reads TGTGCCAGCAGCCAATTGGCGGAGACCCAGTACTTC. This sequence encodes CASSQLAETQYF.

Here the CDR3 reads CSEQGVDYGYTF. As DNA, the CDR3 is TGCAGCGAGCAAGGCGTGGACTATGGCTACACCTTC. V usage is TRBV29-1 and J usage is TRBJ1-2; D unresolved. The germline V gene has CDR1 SQVTM and CDR2 ANQGSEA. This CDR3 is 12 amino acids long. Trimming removed 7 bases at V and 3 bases at J, with 12 bases between. Using reference TRBV29-1 and TRBJ1-2 for the parts outside the CDR3, the full variable domain is SAVISQKPSRDICQRGTSLTIQCQVDSQVTMMFWYRQQPGQSLTLIATANQGSEATYESGFVIDKFPISRPNLTFSTLTVSNMSPEDSSIYLCSEQGVDYGYTFGSGTRLTVV.

V usage is TRBV7-9 and J usage is TRBJ1-5; no clear D gene. Trimming removed 2 bases at V and 0 bases at J, with 8 bases between. CDR3 length: 15 residues. CDR1 SEHNR and CDR2 FQNEAQ come from the germline V gene (reference sequence). The CDR3 protein is CASSLSENSNQPQHF. In DNA, the CDR3 is TGTGCCAGCAGCTTAAGCGAGAATAGCAATCAGCCCCAGCATTTT.

The chain employs TRBV9 and TRBJ1-5; tentatively, D is TRBD1 (5 bases). This CDR3 spans 13 amino acids. Germline V CDR1 and CDR2: SGDLS, YYNGEE. Trimming took 3 bases from V and 5 from J, leaving 9 bases between them. This CDR3 reads CASSGQGDQPQHF. DNA of the CDR3: TGTGCCAGCAGCGGTCAGGGTGATCAGCCCCAGCATTTT.

The chain recombines TRBV30 with TRBJ2-6; D ambiguous. V dropped 2 bases and J dropped 1 base, with 12 bases sitting between them. The germline gives CDR1 GTSNPN, CDR2 SVGIG (reference sequence). The CDR3 is made up of 16 amino acids. CDR3 region: CAWSPLGPSGANVLTF. The CDR3, as DNA: TGTGCCTGGAGTCCCCTAGGCCCATCTGGGGCCAACGTCCTGACTTTC.

The rearrangement links TRBV27 to TRBJ2-3, with a possible D match to TRBD1 (6 bases). This CDR3 contains 16 residues. CDR1 MNHEY and CDR2 SMNVEV come from the germline V gene (reference sequence). V was clipped by 7 bases and J by 2 bases, with 19 bases between them. The CDR3 bases are TGTGCCAGCAAGGGGGAATATATTTACCCCACAGATACGCAGTATTTT. Translated: CASKGEYIYPTDTQYF.

A single count supports this clone. The rearrangement joins TRBV11-1 to TRBJ2-7; 8 nucleotides line up with TRBD1. CDR3 length: 16 residues. The J segment lost 4 bases and the V segment lost 4 bases, leaving 12 bases of the junction unmatched. CDR1 SGHAT and CDR2 FQDESV come from the germline V gene (reference sequence). The CDR3 DNA follows: TGTGCCAGCAGCTCGACCTCCGGGACAGGAACATACGAGCAGTACTTC. Its protein product is CASSSTSGTGTYEQYF.

This clone occurred a few times. The chain is built from TRBV6-5 and TRBJ2-7; 11 bases fit TRBD2. The V gene end was trimmed by 6 bases and the J gene end by 4 bases; junction bases not matched to a gene: 8. This CDR3 has 15 residues. Germline CDR1 and CDR2: MNHEY and SVGAGI. The CDR3 loop reads CASSLLLAGGYEQYF. Written as DNA, the CDR3 is TGTGCCAGCAGCCTCCTGCTAGCGGGAGGATACGAGCAGTACTTC.

The chain employs TRBV5-1 and TRBJ2-3; unclear D gene. Deletions cut 0 bases from V and 2 bases from J, with 7 bases between. Looked up from germline, CDR1 is SGHRS and CDR2 is YFSETQ. CDR3 size: 14 residues. The CDR3 reads CASSLVNPTDTQYF. In DNA, the CDR3 is TGCGCCAGCAGCTTGGTAAACCCCACAGATACGCAGTATTTT.

This clone appeared once. The chain employs TRBV4-3 and TRBJ2-7; 7 nucleotides align to TRBD1. The CDR3 loop spans 15 amino acids. Germline CDR1 is LGHNA and CDR2 is YSLEER. Germline trimming cut 4 bases from V and 2 bases from J; bases unmatched to any gene: 8. The CDR3 reads CASSLSWQGAYEQYF. The DNA of the CDR3 is TGCGCCAGCAGCCTTTCCTGGCAGGGGGCCTACGAGCAGTACTTC.

V gene TRBV2 combines with J gene TRBJ1-6; D is undetermined. The CDR3 spans 15 residues. Germline values: CDR1 SNHLY, CDR2 FYNNEI. V lost 2 bases, J lost 5 bases, and 10 bases lay in between. The CDR3 DNA reads TGTGCCAGCAGTGAAAGGAGACCGAATAATTCACCCCTCCACTTT. Translation gives CASSERRPNNSPLHF. Complete variable domain (other parts from reference TRBV2 and TRBJ1-6): EPEVTQTPSHQVTQMGQEVILRCVPISNHLYFYWYRQILGQKVEFLVSFYNNEISEKSEIFDDQFSVERPDGSNFTLKIRSTKLEDSAMYFCASSERRPNNSPLHFGNGTRLTVT.

The CDR3, as DNA: TGTGCCAGTAGTATAGATCTTTGGGGGGAGCAGTACTTC. The encoded protein is CASSIDLWGEQYF. This chain joins TRBV19 and TRBJ2-7; D possibly matches TRBD1 or TRBD2 (5 bases each). The ends were cut back, 0 bases at V and 7 bases at J, with 10 bases in the middle. This CDR3 comprises 13 residues. Germline CDR1 and CDR2: LNHDA and SQIVND (reference sequence).

V gene TRBV10-3 combines with J gene TRBJ2-1, with a weak D call TRBD2 (6 bases). Germline CDR1 reads ENHRY; CDR2 reads SYGVKD. This CDR3 is 15 amino acids long. Trimming removed 6 bases at V and 5 bases at J, with 17 bases between. CDR3 sequence reads: CAIRGVVLANNEQFF. CDR3 nucleotides: TGTGCCATCAGGGGCGTTGTTCTAGCGAACAATGAGCAGTTCTTC.

The chain recombines TRBV9 with TRBJ2-5; no definite D call. The V gene's germline CDR1 is SGDLS and CDR2 YYNGEE. This CDR3 region has 10 residues. V dropped 6 bases and J dropped 11 bases, with 11 bases sitting between them. This CDR3 reads CASTPTGQYF. The CDR3 DNA follows: TGTGCCAGCACCCCGACCGGGCAGTACTTC.

V and J are TRBV5-4 and TRBJ2-7; 9 bases fit TRBD2. V gave up 4 bases and J gave up 2 bases; unmatched junction bases: 13. This CDR3 is built from 17 residues. Germline V lookup: CDR1 SGHNT, CDR2 YYREEE (reference sequence). CDR3 DNA: TGTGCCAGCAGCGCGGCGACTACTAGCGGGCTCCCCTACGAGCAGTACTTC. This translates into CASSAATTSGLPYEQYF.